The clone carrying this T cell receptor beta chain appeared a single time. This record comes from a study of T cell changes during pregnancy in multiple sclerosis. CDR3 length equals 14 residues. The V gene's germline CDR1 is SGHRS and CDR2 YFSETQ. V lost 5 bases, J lost 0 bases, and 12 bases lay in between. The data were produced by immunoSEQ multiplex PCR, yet TCRdb's version contains in-frame clones alone and is incomplete. Of 33,000 or so clones listed, 89% are singletons. This specimen was CD8+ T cells from peripheral blood mononuclear cells, taken in the third trimester of pregnancy. This TCR was recovered from a female donor with multiple sclerosis, enrolled in a pregnancy study. V is TRBV5-1 and J is TRBJ2-7; TRBD2 might be the D (6 bases). Here the CDR3 DNA reads TGCGCCAGCAGTTGGGACGGGGGCTCCTACGAGCAGTACTTC. As protein: CASSWDGGSYEQYF.